This T cell receptor (beta chain) was identified during a study of spatial heterogeneity in lung cancer. Study-wide background: Samples were obtained from some 70 donors, all untreated early-stage non-small cell lung cancer patients. Raw reads contained each unique TCR and UMI combination more than ten times on average. Any follow-up PBMC samples that were available went on to be sequenced, and the median time to follow-up was around 25 months after resection.

Unique molecular identifiers, one per molecule, were present on every TCR cDNA molecule. Each CDR3 protein gets one entry after TCRdb re-called the 5' RACE reads with MiXCR. The data hold about 52,000 distinct CDR3 sequences, with 6.5% to 7.5% observed a single time. Time point noted: blood at routine non-recurrence follow-up after resection. The sequenced material consisted of unsorted whole RNA from tumor, nontumor lung or frozen PBMC. Many counts were recorded for this clonotype. The germline CDR1 and CDR2 sequences are SGHKS and YYEKEE (reference sequence). CDR3 length: 19 amino acids. V shed 2 bases and J 2 bases; nucleotides not matched to a gene: 13.

The starting material was PBMCs, obtained at follow-up. The chain uses TRBV5-5 and TRBJ2-6; 7 nucleotides agree with TRBD1. The source of this sequence is a female donor with early-stage non-small cell lung cancer. This CDR3 is CASSFPTGPSSAGANVLTF. CDR3 nucleotides: TGTGCCAGCAGCTTTCCGACAGGGCCAAGCTCCGCTGGGGCCAACGTCCTGACTTTC. Together with reference TRBV5-5 and TRBJ2-6, the CDR3 gives the full variable domain: DAGVTQSPTHLIKTRGQQVTLRCSPISGHKSVSWYQQVLGQGPQFIFQYYEKEERGRGNFPDRFSARQFPNYSSELNVNALLLGDSALYLCASSFPTGPSSAGANVLTFGAGSRLTVL.